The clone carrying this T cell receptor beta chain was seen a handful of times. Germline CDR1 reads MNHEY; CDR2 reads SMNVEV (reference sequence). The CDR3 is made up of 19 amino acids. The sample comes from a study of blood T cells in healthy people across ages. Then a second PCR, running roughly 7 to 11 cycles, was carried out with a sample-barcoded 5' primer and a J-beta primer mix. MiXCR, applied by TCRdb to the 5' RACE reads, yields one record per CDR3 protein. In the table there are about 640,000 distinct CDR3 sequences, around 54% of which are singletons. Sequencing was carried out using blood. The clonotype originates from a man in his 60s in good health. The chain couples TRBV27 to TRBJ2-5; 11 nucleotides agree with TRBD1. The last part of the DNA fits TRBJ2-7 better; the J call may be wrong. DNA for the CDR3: TGTGCCAGCAGTTTGGGCGGGGGACAGGGGGTGGTGTCTGCCTACGAGCAGTACTTC. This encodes CASSLGGGQGVVSAYEQYF.